The rows below give T cell receptor beta chains drawn from one sample of a study of cytomegalovirus exposure and HLA in healthy donors. Clones were sequenced by immunoSEQ multiplex PCR, and TCRdb holds only the in-frame ones, with some missing. The table shows 150,000 to 200,000 clones, with roughly 73% occurring only once. Sequences were obtained from PBMCs. Receptors were obtained from a female donor in good health and CMV-seronegative. The CDR3 runs from the conserved cysteine through the conserved F or W. D genes are given only for firm matches.

15,TRBV5-4,TRBJ2-1,TRBD2,CASSLPGLAGGPAIF,TGTGCCAGCAGCTTACCGGGACTAGCGGGGGGGCCTGCGATCTTC
13,TRBV29-1,TRBJ1-2,.,CSVELGANYGYTF,TGCAGCGTTGAACTAGGGGCTAACTATGGCTACACCTTC
16,TRBV5-3,TRBJ1-5,.,CARSFSHRCRDQPQHF,TGTGCCAGAAGCTTTAGTCACAGGTGCCGGGATCAGCCCCAGCATTTT
13,TRBV7-9,TRBJ1-2,.,CSSSLGGLDGYTF,TGTTCCAGCAGCTTAGGAGGGCTGGATGGCTACACCTTC
16,TRBV6-1,TRBJ1-5,.,CASSDWGRGGNQPQHF,TGTGCCAGCAGTGACTGGGGGCGCGGTGGCAATCAGCCCCAGCATTTT
13,TRBV5-6,TRBJ2-7,.,CASSPPVSYEQYF,TGTGCCAGCAGCCCCCCTGTGTCCTACGAGCAGTACTTC
15,TRBV7-2,TRBJ2-2,.,CASTSPTGHTGELFF,TGTGCCAGCACCTCCCCGACAGGCCACACCGGGGAGCTGTTTTTT
17,TRBV11-2,TRBJ2-3,TRBD2,CASSSRVAGGFKDTQYF,TGTGCCAGCAGCTCCCGGGTAGCGGGGGGGTTCAAGGATACGCAGTATTTT
18,TRBV7-3,TRBJ2-1,TRBD2,CASSSGTSGSKAYNEQFF,TGTGCCAGCAGCTCCGGGACTAGCGGGAGTAAGGCCTACAATGAGCAGTTCTTC
14,TRBV6-5,TRBJ2-5,.,CASSWSDRQETQYF,TGTGCCAGCAGTTGGTCAGATCGCCAAGAGACCCAGTACTTC
13,TRBV28,TRBJ2-7,TRBD2,CATSSGHSYEQYF,TGTGCCACCTCTAGCGGACACTCCTACGAGCAGTACTTC
15,TRBV5-1,TRBJ2-1,TRBD2,CASSRTGTSPFEQFF,TGCGCCAGCAGCAGGACCGGGACTAGCCCATTTGAGCAGTTCTTC
14,TRBV18,TRBJ2-5,TRBD1,CASSPTGKRETQYF,TGTGCCAGCTCACCGACAGGGAAACGCGAGACCCAGTACTTC
15,TRBV2,TRBJ2-2,TRBD1,CASSAIQGAVGELFF,TGTGCCAGCAGTGCGATACAGGGGGCGGTCGGGGAGCTGTTTTTT
16,TRBV7-9,TRBJ1-3,TRBD1,CASSQPGQSSGNTIYF,TGTGCCAGCAGCCAGCCGGGACAGAGCTCTGGAAACACCATATATTTT